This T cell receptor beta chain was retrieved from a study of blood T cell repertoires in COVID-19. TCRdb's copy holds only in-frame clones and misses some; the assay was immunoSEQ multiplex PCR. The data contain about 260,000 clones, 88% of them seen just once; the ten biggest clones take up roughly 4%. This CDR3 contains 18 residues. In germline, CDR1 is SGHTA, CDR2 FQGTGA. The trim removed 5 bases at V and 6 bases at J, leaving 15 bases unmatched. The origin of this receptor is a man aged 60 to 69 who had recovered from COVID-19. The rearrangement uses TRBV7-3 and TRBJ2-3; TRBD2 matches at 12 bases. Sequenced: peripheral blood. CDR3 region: CASSPPGPGTSGWDTQYF. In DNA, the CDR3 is TGTGCCAGCAGCCCACCCGGTCCCGGGACTAGCGGGTGGGATACGCAGTATTTT. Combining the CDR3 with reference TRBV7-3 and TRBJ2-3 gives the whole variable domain GAGVSQTPSNKVTEKGKYVELRCDPISGHTALYWYRQSLGQGPEFLIYFQGTGAADDSGLPNDRFFAVRPEGSVSTLKIQRTERGDSAVYLCASSPPGPGTSGWDTQYFGPGTRLTVL.